This entry lists 32 T cell receptor beta chains sequenced from one sample in a study of blood T cell repertoires in COVID-19. Using immunoSEQ multiplex PCR, the repertoire was profiled, and TCRdb retains in-frame clones only, with some absent. The sample has about 310,000 clones, roughly 90% seen once. The specimen was PBMCs or T cells enriched from blood (not recorded which). The origin of the receptors is a woman in her 30s who had recovered from COVID-19.

The chain links TRBV3-1 (or the pseudogene TRBV3-2) to TRBJ2-3, with D perhaps matching TRBD2 (6 bases). Deletions cut 0 bases from V and 9 bases from J, with 16 bases between. CDR1 is LGHDT and CDR2 is YNNKEL in the germline V gene (reference sequence). The CDR3 is 15 amino acids. In DNA, the CDR3 is TGTGCCAGCAGCCAAGATCAGAGGCGGGAAGAAACGCAGTATTTT. Encoded protein: CASSQDQRREETQYF.

J is TRBJ1-2 and V is TRBV18; 8 nucleotides agree with TRBD1. Trimming cost V 5 bases and J 8 bases; bases outside gene matches: 13. This CDR3 spans 15 amino acids. Germline CDR1 reads KGHSH; CDR2 reads LQKENI. The CDR3 loop is CASSGGQGFRFGYTF. The CDR3 DNA reads TGTGCCAGCTCAGGAGGACAGGGATTCCGTTTCGGCTACACCTTC.

The chain uses TRBV7-3 and TRBJ1-1; no clear D gene. Trimming removed 4 bases from V and 3 bases from J, with 12 bases in between. There are 14 residues in the CDR3. The germline gives CDR1 SGHTA, CDR2 FQGTGA. CDR3 DNA: TGTGCCAGCAGCTCGAGGGATCTCCACACTGAAGCTTTCTTT. This gives the protein CASSSRDLHTEAFF.

The chain employs TRBV3-1 (or the pseudogene TRBV3-2) and TRBJ1-1, with 7 bases identical to TRBD1. Trimming at V came to 5 bases and at J to 3 bases, leaving 3 bases not matched to a gene. Germline values: CDR1 LGHDT, CDR2 YNNKEL (reference sequence). The length of the CDR3 is 13 residues. The CDR3 spells CASSSTGDTEAFF. The CDR3 DNA reads TGTGCCAGCAGCTCAACAGGGGACACTGAAGCTTTCTTT.

Only a few counts were recorded for this clone. This sequence joins TRBV29-1 and TRBJ1-2; a weak D match, TRBD1 (6 bases). The CDR3 length is 13 residues. CDR1 and CDR2 from the germline V gene are SQVTM and ANQGSEA. Trimming cost V 6 bases and J 5 bases, with 16 bases left between them. CDR3 nucleotides: TGCAGCGTGGGAACAGGGAAGAGGTATGGCTACACCTTC. Its translation is CSVGTGKRYGYTF.

The genes are TRBV3-1 (or the pseudogene TRBV3-2) and TRBJ2-5; D remains unclear. CDR3 size: 12 residues. Trimming took off 4 bases at V and 6 bases at J, with 9 bases between the two ends. Germline V gene data show CDR1 as LGHDT and CDR2 as YNNKEL (reference sequence). The DNA for the CDR3 is TGTGCCAGCAGCCGCACGGTTCAGACCCAGTACTTC. Amino acids: CASSRTVQTQYF.

The chain is built from TRBV28 and TRBJ2-1; 8 positions match TRBD2. The junction had 13 bases not matched to a gene; V was cut back by 5 bases and J by 1 base. Germline assignment: CDR1 MDHEN and CDR2 SYDVKM. The CDR3 covers 18 residues. The CDR3 reads CASSLRLAFRGSYNEQFF. The CDR3 DNA reads TGTGCCAGCAGTCTAAGACTAGCGTTCCGGGGGTCCTACAATGAGCAGTTCTTC.

This chain links TRBV9 with TRBJ2-3; D may be TRBD2 (6 bases). There are 11 residues in the CDR3. Germline V gene sequence: CDR1 SGDLS, CDR2 YYNGEE. With 2 bases removed from V and 8 bases from J, the gap between germline ends came to 6 bases. Here the CDR3 reads CASSVEGTQYF. DNA for the CDR3: TGTGCCAGCAGCGTGGAGGGTACGCAGTATTTT.

The gene calls are TRBV4-2 and TRBJ2-1; D remains unclear. CDR3 length: 15 residues. Germline CDR1 is LGHNA and CDR2 is YNFKEQ. V lost 3 bases and J 3 bases, leaving 12 bases between the germline ends. In DNA form, the CDR3 reads TGTGCCAGCAGCCAGGAGACTTATATCTACAATGAGCAGTTCTTC. Translation: CASSQETYIYNEQFF.

This clone was seen just once. The chain is built from TRBV7-8 and TRBJ2-3; D may be TRBD2 (6 bases). V was clipped by 4 bases and J by 6 bases, with 20 bases between them. Germline V gene data show CDR1 as SGHVS and CDR2 as FQNEAQ. The CDR3 consists of 16 residues. CDR3 nucleotides: TGTGCCAGCAGCTCAAAACGGGACTCTCTTCATGATACGCAGTATTTT. Amino acid sequence: CASSSKRDSLHDTQYF.

The rearrangement links TRBV18 to TRBJ1-5; possible D gene TRBD1, 6 bases. Trimming left V 2 bases short and J 6 bases short, with 11 bases between. Germline CDR1 and CDR2: KGHSH and LQKENI. The CDR3 sequence is 14 residues long. CDR3 nucleotides: TGTGCCAGCTCACCAAACAGGGCAGGTCAGCCCCAGCATTTT. Its translation: CASSPNRAGQPQHF. Complete variable domain (other parts from reference TRBV18 and TRBJ1-5): NAGVMQNPRHLVRRRGQEARLRCSPMKGHSHVYWYRQLPEEGLKFMVYLQKENIIDESGMPKERFSAEFPKEGPSILRIQQVVRGDSAAYFCASSPNRAGQPQHFGDGTRLSIL.

The chain uses TRBV9 and TRBJ2-2; D is possibly TRBD2 (6 bases). The CDR3 contains 21 residues. The V end was cut by 0 bases, the J end by 1 base, with 25 bases between. Germline CDR1 and CDR2: SGDLS and YYNGEE. For the CDR3, the DNA is TGTGCCAGCAGCGTAGGACAGCTTCCACGGGGGACTGGAGGGAACACCGGGGAGCTGTTTTTT. It is translated as CASSVGQLPRGTGGNTGELFF.

The chain couples TRBV5-1 to TRBJ2-5; tentative D call: TRBD2 (6 bases). The CDR3 is made up of 12 amino acids. V was pared by 7 bases and J by 5 bases, with 12 bases between. Germline V gene sequence: CDR1 SGHRS, CDR2 YFSETQ. The CDR3 DNA follows: TGCGCCAGCCGGACGGGAGAGGAGACCCAGTACTTC. Amino acids: CASRTGEETQYF.

The chain has TRBV4-1 and TRBJ2-1; maybe TRBD2 (5 bases). The CDR3 runs 17 residues. Germline lookup yields CDR1 MGHRA and CDR2 YSYEKL. Trimming cost V 4 bases and J 5 bases, with 21 bases left between them. The CDR3: CASSLHRGGGSDNEQFF. The CDR3 DNA is TGCGCCAGCAGCCTCCACCGGGGTGGTGGGAGCGACAATGAGCAGTTCTTC.

The rearrangement joins TRBV6-5 to TRBJ1-5; D perhaps matches TRBD1 (5 bases). Trimming pared 2 bases from V and 4 bases from J, leaving 9 bases between. Germline V lookup: CDR1 MNHEY, CDR2 SVGAGI. The CDR3 is made up of 14 amino acids. The DNA of the CDR3 is TGTGCCAGCAGTTACCGACAGAGAAATCAGCCCCAGCATTTT. Its protein product is CASSYRQRNQPQHF.

The rearrangement links TRBV19 to TRBJ1-5; the match to TRBD1 covers 9 bases. The CDR3 totals 19 residues. Germline assignment: CDR1 LNHDA and CDR2 SQIVND (reference sequence). Trimming at V came to 4 bases and at J to 0 bases, leaving 13 bases not matched to a gene. CDR3 DNA: TGTGCCAGTAGTACCTCGGACAGGGGACGCGTCAATAGCAATCAGCCCCAGCATTTT. Protein: CASSTSDRGRVNSNQPQHF.

The chain carries TRBV19 and TRBJ1-2, with D possibly TRBD1 on 6 matching bases. The CDR3 extends over 14 amino acids. The V gene lost 1 base and the J gene lost 7 bases, with 13 bases spanning the gap. Germline CDR1 is LNHDA and CDR2 is SQIVND (reference sequence). This CDR3 reads CASSIAPGTSGYTF. The CDR3 DNA reads TGTGCCAGTAGTATAGCCCCAGGGACAAGTGGCTACACCTTC.

This chain joins TRBV24-1 and TRBJ1-2, with a weak D call TRBD1 (5 bases). The CDR3 totals 14 residues. In germline, CDR1 is KGHDR, CDR2 SFDVKD. V dropped 4 bases and J dropped 2 bases, with 10 bases sitting between them. CDR3 nucleotides: TGTGCCACCAGTGACCAGACAGACAACTATGGCTACACCTTC. It translates to CATSDQTDNYGYTF.

The count of this clone is one. CDR3 amino acids: CAISVGAGGPNEQFF. In DNA form, the CDR3 reads TGTGCCATCAGTGTCGGGGCGGGAGGGCCGAATGAGCAGTTCTTC. This chain uses TRBV10-3 with TRBJ2-1; 9 bases align to TRBD2. The CDR3 is made up of 15 amino acids. The V gene's germline CDR1 is ENHRY and CDR2 SYGVKD. Germline trimming cut 4 bases from V and 7 bases from J; bases unmatched to any gene: 8.

The chain recombines TRBV5-6 with TRBJ2-3, with 10 bases aligning to TRBD2. With 0 bases clipped from V and 3 bases from J, the junction kept 1 base outside the gene matches. This CDR3 spans 15 amino acids. Germline CDR1 and CDR2: SGHDT and YYEEEE. The CDR3 DNA reads as TGTGCCAGCAGCTTGGCACTAGCGGGAACAGATACGCAGTATTTT. Translated, it gives CASSLALAGTDTQYF.

The rearrangement uses TRBV29-1 and TRBJ2-5, with TRBD2 matching 8 bases. J was trimmed by 0 bases and V by 4 bases; bases with no gene match: 4. CDR3 length: 14 residues. The V gene's germline CDR1 is SQVTM and CDR2 ANQGSEA. The CDR3 loop reads CSVVSGTNQETQYF. The CDR3 bases are TGCAGCGTTGTTAGCGGGACCAACCAAGAGACCCAGTACTTC.

This rearrangement joins TRBV6-5 to TRBJ1-2; no firm D call. CDR3 size: 14 residues. Germline loops: CDR1 MNHEY, CDR2 SVGAGI. Trimming took 6 bases from V and 2 from J, leaving 13 bases between them. CDR3 DNA sequence: TGTGCCAGCAGGCTACACGGAGGGAACTATGGCTACACCTTC. Translated, it gives CASRLHGGNYGYTF.

The chain carries TRBV5-4 and TRBJ1-4, with a tentative D call TRBD1 (6 bases). This CDR3 contains 15 residues. The germline gives CDR1 SGHNT, CDR2 YYREEE (reference sequence). The V end was cut by 3 bases, the J end by 3 bases, with 12 bases between. CDR3 region: CASSSKQGANEKLFF. CDR3 DNA sequence: TGTGCCAGCAGCTCGAAACAGGGTGCTAATGAAAAACTGTTTTTT.

The V and J genes are TRBV14 and TRBJ2-7; 7 nucleotides line up with TRBD1. Germline values: CDR1 SGHDN, CDR2 FVKESK. The junction had 10 bases not matched to a gene; V was cut back by 0 bases and J by 2 bases. This CDR3 has 17 residues. CDR3 nucleotides: TGTGCCAGCAGCCAAGACGAACGACAGGGACAAACCTACGAGCAGTACTTC. This encodes CASSQDERQGQTYEQYF.

This clone was seen a single time. The chain is built from TRBV14 and TRBJ2-5; 7 bases are shared with TRBD1. Germline CDR1 and CDR2: SGHDN and FVKESK. The CDR3 contains 16 residues. The trim removed 3 bases at V and 2 bases at J, leaving 9 bases unmatched. CDR3 protein: CASSQRGRLTQETQYF. In DNA form, the CDR3 reads TGTGCCAGCAGCCAGAGGGGGCGGCTAACTCAAGAGACCCAGTACTTC.

The chain uses TRBV7-9 and TRBJ1-3; maybe TRBD1 (6 bases). In germline, CDR1 is SEHNR, CDR2 FQNEAQ (reference sequence). The V end lost 5 bases, the J end lost 0 bases, and 17 bases lay between the germline ends. This CDR3 region has 17 residues. CDR3 sequence: CASSHRPTGNSGNTIYF. The CDR3 DNA is TGTGCCAGCAGCCATCGACCGACAGGTAACTCTGGAAACACCATATATTTT. Full variable domain (missing parts from reference TRBV7-9 and TRBJ1-3): DTGVSQNPRHKITKRGQNVTFRCDPISEHNRLYWYRQTLGQGPEFLTYFQNEAQLEKSRLLSDRFSAERPKGSFSTLEIQRTEQGDSAMYLCASSHRPTGNSGNTIYFGEGSWLTVV.

The gene calls are TRBV2 and TRBJ2-1; 12 bases are shared with TRBD2. This CDR3 spans 14 amino acids. Germline-derived CDR1 and CDR2 are SNHLY and FYNNEI. Unmatched junction bases numbered 2, after V lost 7 bases and J lost 4 bases. The DNA of the CDR3 is TGTGCCAGCAATCTAGCGGGAGGGTACAATGAGCAGTTCTTC. Protein sequence: CASNLAGGYNEQFF.

The CDR3 loop reads CASSVSSVTDTQYF. The CDR3 coding sequence is TGTGCCAGCAGTGTTTCCAGCGTCACAGATACGCAGTATTTT. The V gene is TRBV2, the J gene TRBJ2-3; no clear D gene. This CDR3 comprises 14 residues. CDR1 is SNHLY, CDR2 FYNNEI, per germline. Trimming removed 4 bases from V and 2 bases from J, with 10 bases in between. The entire variable domain, with the rest obtained from reference TRBV2 and TRBJ2-3, is as follows: EPEVTQTPSHQVTQMGQEVILRCVPISNHLYFYWYRQILGQKVEFLVSFYNNEISEKSEIFDDQFSVERPDGSNFTLKIRSTKLEDSAMYFCASSVSSVTDTQYFGPGTRLTVL.

The chain couples TRBV4-1 to TRBJ2-7; weak D call: TRBD2 (7 bases). Trimming took 2 bases from V and 7 from J, leaving 21 bases between them. The germline V gene has CDR1 MGHRA and CDR2 YSYEKL. The CDR3 covers 16 residues. This CDR3 is CASSQRRGGVFEEQYF. The CDR3 DNA sequence: TGCGCCAGCAGCCAAAGGAGGGGGGGGGTCTTTGAAGAGCAGTACTTC.

The chain links TRBV6-2 or TRBV6-3 to TRBJ2-7, with no clear D. The CDR3 loop spans 13 amino acids. Trimming cost V 6 bases and J 0 bases, with 9 bases left between them. Germline CDR1 reads MNHEY; CDR2 reads SVGEGT. The CDR3 DNA reads as TGTGCCAGCAGCACTTATGTCTCCTACGAGCAGTACTTC. This encodes CASSTYVSYEQYF.

This chain links TRBV29-1 with TRBJ1-1; TRBD1 aligns across 8 bases. Germline CDR1 and CDR2: SQVTM and ANQGSEA. The CDR3 covers 14 residues. V lost 7 bases and J lost 2; bases outside the gene matches: 9. DNA of the CDR3: TGCAGCGCTCTGGGACAGGTTCTTAACACTGAAGCTTTCTTT. This translates into CSALGQVLNTEAFF.

The V gene is TRBV7-2, the J gene TRBJ1-5; no clear D. The CDR3 runs to 14 residues. Germline V lookup: CDR1 SGHTA, CDR2 FQGNSA. The ends were cut back, 3 bases at V and 0 bases at J, with 6 bases in the middle. CDR3: CASSFRDSNQPQHF. CDR3 DNA: TGTGCCAGCAGCTTCCGAGATAGCAATCAGCCCCAGCATTTT. Together with reference TRBV7-2 and TRBJ1-5, the CDR3 gives the full variable domain: GAGVSQSPSNKVTEKGKDVELRCDPISGHTALYWYRQSLGQGLEFLIYFQGNSAPDKSGLPSDRFSAERTGGSVSTLTIQRTQQEDSAVYLCASSFRDSNQPQHFGDGTRLSIL.